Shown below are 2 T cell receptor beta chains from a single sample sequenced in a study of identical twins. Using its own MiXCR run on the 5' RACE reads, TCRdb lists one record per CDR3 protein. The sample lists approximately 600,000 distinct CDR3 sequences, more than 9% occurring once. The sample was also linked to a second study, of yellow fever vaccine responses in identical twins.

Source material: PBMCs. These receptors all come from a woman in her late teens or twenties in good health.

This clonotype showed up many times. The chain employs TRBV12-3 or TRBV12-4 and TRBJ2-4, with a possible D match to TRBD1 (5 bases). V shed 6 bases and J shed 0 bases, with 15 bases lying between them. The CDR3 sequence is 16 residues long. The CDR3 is CASSLLTALAKNIQYF. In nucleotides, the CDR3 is TGTGCCAGCAGCCTCTTGACAGCACTAGCCAAAAACATTCAGTACTTC.

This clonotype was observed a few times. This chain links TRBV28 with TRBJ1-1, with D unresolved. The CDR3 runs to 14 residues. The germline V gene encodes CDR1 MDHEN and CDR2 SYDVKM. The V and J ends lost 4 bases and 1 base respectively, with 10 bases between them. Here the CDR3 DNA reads TGTGCCAGCAGTTCCGTCCTCAGGAACACTGAAGCTTTCTTT. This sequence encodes CASSSVLRNTEAFF.